The rows below give T cell receptor beta chains drawn from one sample of a study of metastatic and nonmetastatic thyroid tumors. TCRdb reprocessed the PCR reads using MiXCR. The profile covers roughly 3,000 clones, with roughly a quarter appearing a single time and roughly 15% taken by the ten largest. Sequencing used tumor tissue. All receptors come from a female donor with papillary thyroid cancer or a benign thyroid nodule (not recorded which). Some clones in this sample may be carry-over from other donors' samples. Each CDR3 is given with its conserved first and last residue. Fields, in order: clone size, J gene, D gene, V gene, CDR3 DNA, CDR3 protein. The D gene is left open where the match is weak. Size values are once, few and many counts, or a class for expanded clones, and some rows have none.

>.|TRBJ1-6|.|TRBV6-1
TGTGCCAGCAGTGACAGAGGGGGAGATTCACCCCTCCACTTT
CASSDRGGDSPLHF
>few|TRBJ2-2|.|TRBV6-4
TGTGCCAGCAGGGGGATGGGGACCGGGGAGCTGTTTTTT
CASRGMGTGELFF
>.|TRBJ2-5|.|TRBV30
TGTGCCTGGAGTTGGGGGACAACTAGTGCCCAGTACTTC
CAWSWGTTSAQYF
>.|TRBJ2-7|TRBD2|TRBV11-2
TGTGCCAGCAGCACCCGGACTAGCGGGTCCTACGAGCAGTACTTC
CASSTRTSGSYEQYF
>medium-sized|TRBJ2-3|.|TRBV7-2
TGTGCCAGCAGCCGGAGGGGCGTCGCCCGCGGCACAGATACGCAGTATTTT
CASSRRGVARGTDTQYF
>.|TRBJ2-1|.|TRBV6-2/TRBV6-3
TGTGCCAGCAGTTACTCTCACAACAATGAGCAGTTCTTC
CASSYSHNNEQFF
>.|TRBJ1-6|.|TRBV28
TGTGCCAGCAGTCTCCACAGGGTAGGGGCACCCCTCCACTTT
CASSLHRVGAPLHF
>medium-sized|TRBJ1-1|.|TRBV6-2/TRBV6-3
TGTGCCAGCACCCCAGACGGTATGAACACTGAAGCTTTCTTT
CASTPDGMNTEAFF
>medium-sized|TRBJ2-7|TRBD1|TRBV29-1
TGCAGCGTAGACCCGGGACAGGGGACCTACGAGCAGTACTTC
CSVDPGQGTYEQYF
>large|TRBJ1-1|.|TRBV27
TGTGCCAGCAGTTTATCGGCGGACAGGAACACTGAAGCTTTCTTT
CASSLSADRNTEAFF
>few|TRBJ2-3|TRBD1|TRBV6-2/TRBV6-3
TGTGCCAGCACCTCGACAGGGAGCACAGATACGCAGTATTTT
CASTSTGSTDTQYF
>medium-sized|TRBJ2-1|TRBD2|TRBV6-1
TGTGCCAGCAGCCCGAGGACTAGAGTCCATGAGCAGTTCTTC
CASSPRTRVHEQFF
>large|TRBJ1-2|.|TRBV6-2/TRBV6-3
TGTGCCAGCAGCCCCCACCCTTACGGCTACACCTTC
CASSPHPYGYTF
>.|TRBJ1-1|.|TRBV30
TGTGCCTGGCGCACAGGGCCAACTGAAGCTTTCTTT
CAWRTGPTEAFF
>.|TRBJ2-7|.|TRBV6-2/TRBV6-3
TGTGCCAGCAGTTATCCTAGGGCTTCCGAGCAGTACTTC
CASSYPRASEQYF
>medium-sized|TRBJ1-6|TRBD1|TRBV11-3
TGTGCCAGCAGCTTAGTCTGGGTGGGGCCGGGACAGGAAAATTCACCCCTCCACTTT
CASSLVWVGPGQENSPLHF
>medium-sized|TRBJ2-3|.|TRBV30
TGTGCCTGGAGTACGGGGTCGGGATTCCCTACGCAGTATTTT
CAWSTGSGFPTQYF
>medium-sized|TRBJ2-3|.|TRBV9
TGTGCCAGCAGCGTAGGGGTCTCCAACACAGATACGCAGTATTTT
CASSVGVSNTDTQYF
>large|TRBJ1-1|.|TRBV6-5
TGTGCCAGCAGTTACTCGCAGGGGATCAGTGAAGCTTTCTTT
CASSYSQGISEAFF
>.|TRBJ2-1|TRBD2|TRBV27
TGTGCCAGCAGTCCGGACGAGCGGGAGGGTGAGCAGTTCTTC
CASSPDEREGEQFF
>.|TRBJ1-1|.|TRBV30
TGTGCCTGGGAGGGACGGCAAATTAATTTT
CAWEGRQINF
>once|TRBJ1-5|.|TRBV19
TGTGCCAGTAAGGGAGGAAATTCATGGGTTAGCAATCAGCCCCAGCATTTT
CASKGGNSWVSNQPQHF
>.|TRBJ2-2|.|TRBV19
TGTGCCAGTAGTATCACGGGAGCCGGGGAGCTGTTTTTT
CASSITGAGELFF
>.|TRBJ2-5|.|TRBV12-3/TRBV12-4
TGTGCCAGCAGTTTCGAGGGGGAGACCCAGTACTTC
CASSFEGETQYF
>medium-sized|TRBJ2-6|TRBD1|TRBV27
TGTGCCAGCAGTTTTAGAACAGGGGCCTTCTCTGGGGCCAACGTCCTGACTTTC
CASSFRTGAFSGANVLTF
>few|TRBJ2-1|.|TRBV12-3/TRBV12-4
TGTGCCAGCAGTCGGACCTACAATGAGCAGTTCTTC
CASSRTYNEQFF
>.|TRBJ1-1|.|TRBV6-1
TGTGCCAGCAGTCAGCTGATGGGGGCGGCCACTGAAGCTTTCTTT
CASSQLMGAATEAFF
>.|TRBJ2-2|TRBD2|TRBV3-1
TGTGCCAGCAGCCGAAGCGGGAACGAAGTGTCCGGGGAGCTGTTTTTT
CASSRSGNEVSGELFF
>.|TRBJ2-1|TRBD2|TRBV7-8
TGTGCCAGCAGCTTAGTCGAATACGGACTAGCGGGAGGTGAGCAGTTCTTC
CASSLVEYGLAGGEQFF
>.|TRBJ1-6|.|TRBV6-1
TGTGCCAGCAGTGAGTCAAGTTCACCCCTCCACTTT
CASSESSSPLHF
>.|TRBJ1-3|.|TRBV20-1
TGCAGTGCTAGTGTAGGGGTTGGAAACACCATATATTTT
CSASVGVGNTIYF
>.|TRBJ1-5|.|TRBV5-6
TGTGCCAGTAGCTTGGGATGGGTTGGGGACAATCAGCCCCAGCATTTT
CASSLGWVGDNQPQHF
>.|TRBJ2-3|TRBD2|TRBV4-2
TGTGCCAGCAGCCAAGCCGCTAGCGGGGGCGCAGATACGCAGTATTTT
CASSQAASGGADTQYF
>few|TRBJ2-3|.|TRBV6-1
TGTGCCAGCAGTGAGGTAGCAGCTAGCACAGATACGCAGTATTTT
CASSEVAASTDTQYF
>.|TRBJ2-1|TRBD2|TRBV19
TGTGCCAGTACCCCACTAGCGGACAATTACAATGAGCAGTTCTTC
CASTPLADNYNEQFF
>.|TRBJ2-1|.|TRBV20-1
TGCAGTGCTGAACCGGGACATTATCCGGGCAATGAGCAGTTCTTC
CSAEPGHYPGNEQFF
>.|TRBJ2-5|TRBD1|TRBV6-1
TGTGCCAGCAGTTCCGGGACAGGGGCCGCGGAGACCCAGTACTTC
CASSSGTGAAETQYF
>.|TRBJ1-5|.|TRBV28
TGTGCCAGCAGTTTCTTTCGGTCCGGTTCCAGGGTGTCTCCCAATCAGCCCCAGCATTTT
CASSFFRSGSRVSPNQPQHF
>.|TRBJ2-7|.|TRBV6-5
TGTGCCAGCAGTTATAGTAGCGATAGCTCCTACGAGCAGTACTTC
CASSYSSDSSYEQYF
>medium-sized|TRBJ2-7|.|TRBV27
TGTGCCAGCAGTACCGGACTTCTCTACGAGCAGTACTTC
CASSTGLLYEQYF